Following are 8 T cell receptor beta chains from one sample sequenced in a study of blood T cell repertoires in COVID-19. The data were produced by immunoSEQ multiplex PCR, yet TCRdb's version contains in-frame clones alone and is incomplete. In the table there are around 400,000 clones, roughly 91% of which are singletons. Sample: PBMCs or T cells enriched from blood (not recorded which). The receptors originated from a woman aged 25-40 years who had recovered from COVID-19.

V usage is TRBV7-3 and J usage is TRBJ2-5; 8 bases align to TRBD1. Germline V gene data show CDR1 as SGHTA and CDR2 as FQGTGA. After removal of 4 bases from V and 5 bases from J, the junction contained 6 bases not matched to a gene. The CDR3 has 14 amino acids. The CDR3, as DNA: TGTGCCAGCAGCTCGACAGGGGCGAGTGAGACCCAGTACTTC. Its translation: CASSSTGASETQYF.

The chain is built from TRBV5-4 and TRBJ2-5; D perhaps matches TRBD2 (5 bases). The CDR3 runs to 16 residues. Trimming removed 0 bases at V and 2 bases at J, with 14 bases between. Germline assignment: CDR1 SGHNT and CDR2 YYREEE (reference sequence). The CDR3 reads CASSLGNGGRQETQYF. CDR3 nucleotide sequence: TGTGCCAGCAGCTTGGGAAACGGAGGAAGGCAAGAGACCCAGTACTTC.

The V call is TRBV9, the J call TRBJ1-2; D may be TRBD1 (5 bases). The CDR3 has 15 residues. The V gene lost 4 bases and the J gene lost 4 bases, with 17 bases spanning the gap. From germline, CDR1 is SGDLS and CDR2 YYNGEE. CDR3 loop: CASSYGTGSGYGYTF. The CDR3 nucleotides read TGTGCCAGCAGCTACGGCACAGGATCTGGCTATGGCTACACCTTC.

The table lists this clone with many counts. The CDR3 loop is CASNPGLAAYEQYF. The CDR3 DNA reads TGTGCCAGCAATCCGGGACTAGCGGCCTACGAGCAGTACTTC. The V gene is TRBV7-2, the J gene TRBJ2-7; the match to TRBD2 covers 11 bases. V lost 7 bases and J lost 2; bases outside the gene matches: 4. CDR3 length equals 14 residues. Germline V gene lookup returns CDR1 SGHTA and CDR2 FQGNSA.

The chain carries TRBV30 and TRBJ2-4; TRBD2 matches at 9 bases. Trimming took 1 base from V and 8 from J; bases not matched to a gene: 12. The CDR3 runs 16 residues. CDR1 is GTSNPN, CDR2 SVGIG, per germline (reference sequence). The CDR3 reads CAWSAPDMGGRDIQYF. The CDR3 DNA reads TGTGCCTGGAGTGCCCCAGATATGGGCGGGAGGGACATTCAGTACTTC.

This clone has just one count. The rearrangement links TRBV2 to TRBJ1-2; no clear D gene. With 7 bases removed from V and 2 bases from J, the gap between germline ends came to 14 bases. The germline V gene has CDR1 SNHLY and CDR2 FYNNEI. The CDR3 length is 14 residues. The CDR3 DNA sequence: TGTGCCAGCATCGCGCGGGAGGGAAACTATGGCTACACCTTC. Translated: CASIAREGNYGYTF.

This rearrangement joins TRBV6-6 to TRBJ2-3; D uncertain. The V gene's germline CDR1 is MNHNY and CDR2 SVGAGI (reference sequence). V shed 6 bases and J shed 6 bases, with 7 bases lying between them. The CDR3 spans 11 residues. The CDR3 DNA follows: TGTGCCAGCAGCCCCCTCGATACGCAGTATTTT. Protein sequence: CASSPLDTQYF.

CDR3: CASSLSRTGNPTNEKLFF. CDR3 coding DNA: TGTGCCAGCAGTTTATCCAGGACAGGGAACCCAACTAATGAAAAACTGTTTTTT. The chain uses TRBV27 and TRBJ1-4, with 8 bases aligning to TRBD1. CDR1 is MNHEY and CDR2 is SMNVEV in the germline V gene (reference sequence). The CDR3 runs 18 residues. Trimming removed 0 bases from V and 0 bases from J; junction bases left unmatched: 6.